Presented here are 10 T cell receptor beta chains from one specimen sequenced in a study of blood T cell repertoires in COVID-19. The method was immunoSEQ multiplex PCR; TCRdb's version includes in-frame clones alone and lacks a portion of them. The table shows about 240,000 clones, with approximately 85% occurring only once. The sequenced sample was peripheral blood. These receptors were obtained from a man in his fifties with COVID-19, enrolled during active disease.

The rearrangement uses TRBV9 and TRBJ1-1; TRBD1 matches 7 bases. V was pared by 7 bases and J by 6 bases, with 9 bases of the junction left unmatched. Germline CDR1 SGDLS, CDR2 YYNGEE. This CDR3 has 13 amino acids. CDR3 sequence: CASGSGGLPEAFF. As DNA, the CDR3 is TGTGCCAGCGGGTCAGGGGGATTGCCTGAAGCTTTCTTT.

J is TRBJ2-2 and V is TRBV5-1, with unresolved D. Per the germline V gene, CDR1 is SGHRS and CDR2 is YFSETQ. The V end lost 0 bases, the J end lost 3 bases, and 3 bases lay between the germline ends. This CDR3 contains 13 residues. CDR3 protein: CASSLGDTGELFF. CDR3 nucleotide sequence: TGCGCCAGCAGCTTGGGAGACACCGGGGAGCTGTTTTTT.

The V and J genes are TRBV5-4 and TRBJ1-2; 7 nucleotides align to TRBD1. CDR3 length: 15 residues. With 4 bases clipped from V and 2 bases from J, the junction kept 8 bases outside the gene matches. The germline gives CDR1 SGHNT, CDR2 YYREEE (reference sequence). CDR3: CASSPGAGGNYGYTF. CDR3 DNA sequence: TGTGCCAGCAGCCCCGGTGCAGGGGGGAACTATGGCTACACCTTC.

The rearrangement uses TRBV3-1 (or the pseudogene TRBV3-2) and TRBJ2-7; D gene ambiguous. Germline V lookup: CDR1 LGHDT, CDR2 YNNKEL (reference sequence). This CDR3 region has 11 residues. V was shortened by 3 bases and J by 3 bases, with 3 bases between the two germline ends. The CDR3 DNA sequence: TGTGCCAGCAGCCAGTACTACGAGCAGTACTTC. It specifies CASSQYYEQYF.

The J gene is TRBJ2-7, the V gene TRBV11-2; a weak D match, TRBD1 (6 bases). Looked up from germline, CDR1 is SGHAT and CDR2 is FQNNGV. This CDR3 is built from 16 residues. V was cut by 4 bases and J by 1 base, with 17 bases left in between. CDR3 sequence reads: CASSSSGQSGSYEQYF. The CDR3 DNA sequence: TGTGCCAGCAGCTCATCCGGACAGTCGGGGTCCTACGAGCAGTACTTC.

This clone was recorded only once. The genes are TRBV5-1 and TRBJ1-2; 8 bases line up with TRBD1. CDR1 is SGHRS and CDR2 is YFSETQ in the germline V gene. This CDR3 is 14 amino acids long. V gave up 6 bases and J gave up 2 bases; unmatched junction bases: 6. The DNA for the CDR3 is TGCGCCAGCACCGACAGGGACAGGAACTATGGCTACACCTTC. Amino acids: CASTDRDRNYGYTF. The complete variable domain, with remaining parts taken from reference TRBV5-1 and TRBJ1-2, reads KAGVTQTPRYLIKTRGQQVTLSCSPISGHRSVSWYQQTPGQGLQFLFEYFSETQRNKGNFPGRFSGRQFSNSRSEMNVSTLELGDSALYLCASTDRDRNYGYTFGSGTRLTVV.

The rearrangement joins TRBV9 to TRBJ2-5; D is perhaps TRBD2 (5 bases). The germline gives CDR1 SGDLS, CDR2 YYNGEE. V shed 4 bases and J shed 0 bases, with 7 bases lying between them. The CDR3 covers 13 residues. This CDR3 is CASSTGDQETQYF. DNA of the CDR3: TGTGCCAGCAGCACCGGGGACCAAGAGACCCAGTACTTC.

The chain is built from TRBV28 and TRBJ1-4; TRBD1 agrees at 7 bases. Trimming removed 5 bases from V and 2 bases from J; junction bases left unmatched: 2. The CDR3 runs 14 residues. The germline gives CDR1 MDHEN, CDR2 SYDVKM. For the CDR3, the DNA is TGTGCCAGCAGTAACAGGGGTACTAATGAAAAACTGTTTTTT. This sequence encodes CASSNRGTNEKLFF. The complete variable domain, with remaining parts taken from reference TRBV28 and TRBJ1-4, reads DVKVTQSSRYLVKRTGEKVFLECVQDMDHENMFWYRQDPGLGLRLIYFSYDVKMKEKGDIPEGYSVSREKKERFSLILESASTNQTSMYLCASSNRGTNEKLFFGSGTQLSVL.

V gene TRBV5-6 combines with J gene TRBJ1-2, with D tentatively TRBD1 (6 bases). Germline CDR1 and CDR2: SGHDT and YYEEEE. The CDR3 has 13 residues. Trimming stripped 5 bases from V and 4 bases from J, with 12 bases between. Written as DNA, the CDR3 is TGTGCCAGCAGTGAGACAGGACCCTATGGCTACACCTTC. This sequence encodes CASSETGPYGYTF.

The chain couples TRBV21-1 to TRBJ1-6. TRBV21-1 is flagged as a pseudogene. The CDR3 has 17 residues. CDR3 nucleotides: TGTGCCAGCAGCCCGCGCGGGGGTAGAGTCTATAATTCACCCCTCCACTTT. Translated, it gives CASSPRGGRVYNSPLHF.